What follows is one TCR beta chain and its context. Antigen: not known. The sample comes from a study of CD8 T cells in ankylosing spondylitis. From the 5' RACE reads, TCRdb called clonotypes with MiXCR, one entry per CDR3 protein. The table has a few hundred thousand distinct CDR3 sequences, less than 10% seen once; the top ten hold just over 14%. CDR3 length: 13 amino acids. V was cut by 5 bases and J by 2 bases, with 10 bases left in between. Germline CDR1 is SQVTM and CDR2 is ANQGSEA. General study findings and limits: Within ankylosing spondylitis blood, a TCR beta motif made up of eight or nine highly homologous variants appeared to be characteristic.

The chain uses TRBV29-1 and TRBJ2-1; D call uncertain. This TCR came from a male donor with ankylosing spondylitis. Sequenced sample: blood, either unsorted or a sorted T cell fraction (not recorded which). CDR3 protein: CSVQADTYNEQFF. The CDR3 region has the DNA TGCAGCGTTCAGGCGGATACCTACAATGAGCAGTTCTTC.